The 18 T cell receptor beta chains below all came from one sample that was sequenced in a study of monozygotic twins with inflammatory bowel disease. TCRdb re-called the 5' RACE reads; one entry per CDR3 protein, DNA not given. The listing contains some 440,000 distinct CDR3 sequences. The specimen sequenced was blood. The source of these receptors is a human donor with ulcerative colitis or Crohn's disease, or a healthy co-twin of an affected twin (not recorded which).

V gene TRBV5-1 combines with J gene TRBJ1-1; checking the TCRdb D call of TRBD1 is not possible without DNA. Germline V lookup: CDR1 SGHRS, CDR2 YFSETQ. This CDR3 comprises 15 residues. The CDR3 spells CASSLAGGTNTEAFF.

The chain uses TRBV16 and TRBJ1-5; TCRdb's assignment of TRBD1 cannot be checked, as there is no DNA. There are 16 residues in the CDR3. CDR1 and CDR2 from the germline V gene are KGHSY and FQNENV. The CDR3 sequence is CASSQGTDYSNQPQHF.

The gene calls are TRBV20-1 and TRBJ2-6; TCRdb outputs TRBD1, but without DNA this stays unchecked. This CDR3 spans 19 amino acids. The germline V gene has CDR1 DFQATT and CDR2 SNEGSKA (reference sequence). The CDR3 reads CSAIGGQLFSTRGANVLTF.

The J gene is TRBJ2-7, the V gene TRBV5-1; the TCRdb call, TRBD2, lacks DNA for checking. The CDR3 loop spans 14 amino acids. Germline CDR1 and CDR2: SGHRS and YFSETQ. The CDR3 region is CASSQRWNSYEQYF. The entire variable domain, with the rest obtained from reference TRBV5-1 and TRBJ2-7, is as follows: KAGVTQTPRYLIKTRGQQVTLSCSPISGHRSVSWYQQTPGQGLQFLFEYFSETQRNKGNFPGRFSGRQFSNSRSEMNVSTLELGDSALYLCASSQRWNSYEQYFGPGTRLTVT.

V usage is TRBV5-1 and J usage is TRBJ1-5; TCRdb picks TRBD1, but there is no DNA to check that call. This CDR3 has 14 amino acids. The germline gives CDR1 SGHRS, CDR2 YFSETQ. The CDR3 reads CASSLEGNNQPQHF.

The gene calls are TRBV7-9 and TRBJ1-5. The CDR3 is 14 amino acids. Germline V lookup: CDR1 SEHNR, CDR2 FQNEAQ (reference sequence). The CDR3 here is CASSPADSNQPQHF. Using reference TRBV7-9 and TRBJ1-5 for the parts outside the CDR3, the full variable domain is DTGVSQNPRHKITKRGQNVTFRCDPISEHNRLYWYRQTLGQGPEFLTYFQNEAQLEKSRLLSDRFSAERPKGSFSTLEIQRTEQGDSAMYLCASSPADSNQPQHFGDGTRLSIL.

V gene TRBV28 combines with J gene TRBJ2-1; TCRdb selects TRBD1, and the lack of DNA leaves this call unchecked. The germline V gene encodes CDR1 MDHEN and CDR2 SYDVKM. The CDR3 length is 15 residues. The CDR3 reads CASSYDTTLGNEQFF.

This chain links TRBV27 with TRBJ2-7. CDR1 MNHEY and CDR2 SMNVEV come from the germline V gene (reference sequence). The CDR3 is made up of 14 amino acids. CDR3 sequence: CASSLEVAPYEQYF.

The V and J genes are TRBV7-3 and TRBJ2-1. The germline V gene has CDR1 SGHTA and CDR2 FQGTGA. This CDR3 spans 16 amino acids. The CDR3 loop is CASSPFKGGSYNEQFF.

This chain joins TRBV30 and TRBJ2-6. From germline, CDR1 is GTSNPN and CDR2 SVGIG (reference sequence). CDR3 size: 16 residues. CDR3 amino acids: CAWSEGLPSGANVLTF.

The J gene is TRBJ1-2, the V gene TRBV12-3 or TRBV12-4. The CDR3 is 13 amino acids. CDR3 sequence reads: CASSPGEGGGYTF.

V is TRBV5-1 and J is TRBJ2-1; absent DNA, TCRdb's TRBD1 call cannot be checked. The CDR3 is made up of 15 amino acids. The germline V gene has CDR1 SGHRS and CDR2 YFSETQ. The CDR3 is CASSGGQGPYNEQFF. The full variable domain, with the rest looked up from reference TRBV5-1 and TRBJ2-1, is KAGVTQTPRYLIKTRGQQVTLSCSPISGHRSVSWYQQTPGQGLQFLFEYFSETQRNKGNFPGRFSGRQFSNSRSEMNVSTLELGDSALYLCASSGGQGPYNEQFFGPGTRLTVL.

The chain carries TRBV7-8 and TRBJ2-7; TCRdb's D call of TRBD1 is untestable without DNA. Germline lookup yields CDR1 SGHVS and CDR2 FQNEAQ. The CDR3 length is 16 residues. CDR3: CASSPRQGLNSYEQYF.

The chain links TRBV6-1 to TRBJ1-2; TCRdb's assignment of TRBD1 cannot be checked, as there is no DNA. CDR1 and CDR2 from the germline V gene are MNHNS and SASEGT. This CDR3 is built from 13 residues. Here the CDR3 reads CASSAGTLYGYTF.

CDR3 amino acids: CASSQGLAGLQYF. This chain uses TRBV7-2 with TRBJ2-3; the TCRdb D gene call, TRBD2, has no DNA to confirm it. The germline CDR1 and CDR2 sequences are SGHTA and FQGNSA. This CDR3 is 13 amino acids long.

The rearrangement uses TRBV4-3 and TRBJ2-7; TCRdb lists TRBD2, though no DNA is available to test this call. This CDR3 has 15 amino acids. Germline V CDR1 and CDR2: LGHNA, YSLEER. The CDR3 loop reads CASSQDEGLAYEQYF.

This sequence joins TRBV5-6 and TRBJ2-7; TCRdb outputs TRBD2, but without DNA this stays unchecked. The germline gives CDR1 SGHDT, CDR2 YYEEEE. This CDR3 contains 14 residues. CDR3 region: CASSFIAGVYEQYF.

The chain joins TRBV18 to TRBJ2-5; with no DNA, the TCRdb D assignment of TRBD1 cannot be verified. Germline V gene lookup returns CDR1 KGHSH and CDR2 LQKENI. CDR3 length: 15 residues. CDR3 loop: CASSPRRTGAETQYF.